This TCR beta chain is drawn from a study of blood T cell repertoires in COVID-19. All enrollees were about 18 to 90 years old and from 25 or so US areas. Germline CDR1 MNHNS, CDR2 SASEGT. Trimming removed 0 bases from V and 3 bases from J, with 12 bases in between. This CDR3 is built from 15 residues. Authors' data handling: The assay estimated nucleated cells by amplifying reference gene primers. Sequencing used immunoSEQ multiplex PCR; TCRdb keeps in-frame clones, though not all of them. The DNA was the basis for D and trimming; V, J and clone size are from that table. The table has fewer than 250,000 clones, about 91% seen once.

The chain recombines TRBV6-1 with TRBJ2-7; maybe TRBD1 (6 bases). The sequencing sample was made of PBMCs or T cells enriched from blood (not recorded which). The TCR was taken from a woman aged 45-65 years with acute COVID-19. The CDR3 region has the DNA TGTGCCAGCAGTGAAGCGCACGGACAGATCTACGAGCAGTACTTC. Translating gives CASSEAHGQIYEQYF.